This T cell receptor (beta chain) originates from a study of blood T cell repertoires in COVID-19. Across the study: Italy, Spain and the United States were the sources of the convalescent and acute COVID-19 samples. Sources were T cells, B-cell-depleted T cells, or PBMCs; the material itself was cDNA or gDNA.

Trimming stripped 7 bases from V and 5 bases from J, with 14 bases between. From germline, CDR1 is SEHNR and CDR2 FQNEAQ (reference sequence). The CDR3 spans 13 residues. Original methodology: The authors estimated nucleated cell counts from reference gene primer amplification. Measured with immunoSEQ multiplex PCR; TCRdb has only the in-frame clones, and not every one. That table furnishes V, J and clone size, whereas the DNA furnished D and trimming. This table holds more than 65,000 clones, roughly 86% found once. This TCR derives from a human donor in a cohort sampled during active COVID-19. Sequencing used peripheral blood. The rearrangement joins TRBV7-9 to TRBJ1-1; D is ambiguous. The CDR3 DNA reads as TGTGCCAGCACCGATTCCCGTCAGACTGAAGCTTTCTTT. Translating it yields CASTDSRQTEAFF.